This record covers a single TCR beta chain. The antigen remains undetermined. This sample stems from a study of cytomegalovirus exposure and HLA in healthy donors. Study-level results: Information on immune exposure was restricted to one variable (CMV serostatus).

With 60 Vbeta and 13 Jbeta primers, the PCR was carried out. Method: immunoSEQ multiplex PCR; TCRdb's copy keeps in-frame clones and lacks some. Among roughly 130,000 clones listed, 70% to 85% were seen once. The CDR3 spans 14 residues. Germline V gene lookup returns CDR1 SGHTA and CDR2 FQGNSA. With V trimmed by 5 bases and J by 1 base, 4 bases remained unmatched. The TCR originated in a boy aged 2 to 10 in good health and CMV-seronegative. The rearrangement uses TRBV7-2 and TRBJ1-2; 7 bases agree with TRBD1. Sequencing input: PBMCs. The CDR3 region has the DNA TGTGCCAGCAGCCATGGACAGGTTAACTATGGCTACACCTTC. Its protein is CASSHGQVNYGYTF. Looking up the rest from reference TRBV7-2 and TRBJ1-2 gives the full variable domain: GAGVSQSPSNKVTEKGKDVELRCDPISGHTALYWYRQSLGQGLEFLIYFQGNSAPDKSGLPSDRFSAERTGGSVSTLTIQRTQQEDSAVYLCASSHGQVNYGYTFGSGTRLTVV.